Following are 28 T cell receptor beta chains from one sample sequenced in a study of T cells after yellow fever vaccination (dated 2019 in TCRdb). Preparation of the library involved 5' RACE. Sequencing took place on an Illumina HiSeq 2500. TCRdb applied fastp at Q25 and MiXCR to the public reads, then kept only in-frame beta chains. CDR3 protein sequences are deduplicated, and each keeps its most common genes and DNA. Present in this sample are roughly 260,000 distinct CDR3 sequences, 10% to 15% of which were seen just once. 0.45% to 0.65% of the sample goes to the ten largest clones. Reading the label with the study, this specimen's treatment or condition is: live attenuated yellow fever vaccine strain. Sequences were derived from CD4+ T cells sorted from PBMCs, sampled 45 days after the yellow fever booster vaccination. Every receptor here comes from a man aged 30-40 years who received the YFV17D yellow fever vaccine.

J is TRBJ2-2 and V is TRBV6-5; D uncertain. In germline, CDR1 is MNHEY, CDR2 SVGAGI. CDR3 length: 11 amino acids. The germline V and J ends were trimmed by 6 bases and 8 bases, with 7 bases remaining between them. The CDR3 loop is CASSLEGELFF. The DNA of the CDR3 is TGTGCCAGCAGCCTTGAAGGGGAGCTGTTTTTT.

This chain links TRBV3-1 with TRBJ2-3; 7 positions match TRBD1. The CDR3 covers 16 residues. The V segment lost 2 bases and the J segment 2 bases; nucleotides outside the gene matches: 7. CDR1 and CDR2 (germline): LGHDT, YNNKEL (reference sequence). The DNA of the CDR3 is TGTGCCAGCAGCCAATTTCCGGGACAGAACACAGATACGCAGTATTTT. Encoded protein: CASSQFPGQNTDTQYF.

This clonotype was detected only once. CDR3 bases: TGCGCCAGCAGCTTTGAGGGCCTTGGGGAAAAACTGTTTTTT. It specifies CASSFEGLGEKLFF. The chain is built from TRBV5-1 and TRBJ1-4, with D unclear. Germline V gene sequence: CDR1 SGHRS, CDR2 YFSETQ. V lost 2 bases and J 8 bases, leaving 13 bases between the germline ends. CDR3 length: 14 amino acids.

This clonotype was detected only a few times. The V and J genes are TRBV7-2 and TRBJ1-5; 7 bases agree with TRBD1. The ends lost 1 base at V and 5 bases at J; junction bases unmatched: 5. The CDR3 length is 15 residues. Germline V gene data show CDR1 as SGHTA and CDR2 as FQGNSA. Here the CDR3 reads CASSLDRGSHQPQHF. The CDR3 DNA reads as TGTGCCAGCAGCTTAGACAGGGGAAGTCATCAGCCCCAGCATTTT.

This clonotype has more than one count but fewer than ten. The gene calls are TRBV5-6 and TRBJ2-4, with D possibly being TRBD1 (6 bases). Trimming shortened V by 5 bases and J by 1 base, and 16 bases separated the two germline ends. Germline V CDR1 and CDR2: SGHDT, YYEEEE. The CDR3 is 16 amino acids. The CDR3 protein is CASRAWTDMAKNIQYF. The CDR3 region has the DNA TGTGCCAGCAGGGCTTGGACAGACATGGCCAAAAACATTCAGTACTTC.

The rearrangement links TRBV25-1 to TRBJ1-6, with TRBD1 as a possible D gene (6 bases). V gave up 4 bases and J gave up 9 bases, with 7 bases separating them. Germline CDR1 reads MGHDK; CDR2 reads SYGVNS. The CDR3 totals 12 residues. The CDR3 loop reads CASSVGGSPLHF. The DNA for the CDR3 is TGTGCCAGCAGTGTAGGGGGTTCACCCCTCCACTTT.

Of note for this clonotype: Its ends do not fully match the called genes, so a read error is possible. The J gene is TRBJ2-7, the V gene TRBV20-1; tentative D call: TRBD2 (6 bases). The CDR3 length is 14 residues. Per the germline V gene, CDR1 is DFQATT and CDR2 is SNEGSKA (reference sequence). The CDR3 nucleotides read TGCAGTGTTAGACAGCGGGCGCTCTTCTACGAGCAGTACTTC. Translation gives CSVRQRALFYEQYF.

This clonotype was seen repeatedly, ten times or more. The V gene is TRBV6-5, the J gene TRBJ2-1; perhaps TRBD2 as D (5 bases). In germline, CDR1 is MNHEY, CDR2 SVGAGI. CDR3 size: 14 residues. The ends were cut back, 7 bases at V and 9 bases at J, with 19 bases in the middle. The CDR3, as DNA: TGTGCCAGCAAATGGGGAGCTACTTCCGTTGAGCAGTTCTTC. Translation gives CASKWGATSVEQFF.

The chain combines TRBV7-2 with TRBJ2-5, with 7 bases that match TRBD1. Losses at the gene ends were 3 bases for V and 1 base for J; bases not matched to a gene: 5. Germline loops: CDR1 SGHTA, CDR2 FQGNSA. The CDR3 has 15 amino acids. CDR3 in DNA: TGTGCCAGCAGCTTTTTCCGGGACAGCCAAGAGACCCAGTACTTC. Translated: CASSFFRDSQETQYF.

V gene TRBV19 combines with J gene TRBJ2-7; TRBD1 is a possible D gene (7 bases). The germline CDR1 and CDR2 sequences are LNHDA and SQIVND (reference sequence). This CDR3 comprises 15 residues. V gave up 4 bases and J gave up 7 bases, with 20 bases separating them. The CDR3 sequence: CASSTRRDSSSEQYF. The CDR3 DNA follows: TGTGCCAGTAGTACCCGGAGGGACAGTAGTTCAGAGCAGTACTTC.

This chain uses TRBV30 with TRBJ2-1; a weak D match, TRBD2 (5 bases). CDR3 size: 15 residues. The germline V and J ends were trimmed by 3 bases and 3 bases, with 15 bases remaining between them. CDR1 and CDR2 from the germline V gene are GTSNPN and SVGIG (reference sequence). The CDR3 sequence is CAWRPWSGSYNEQFF. The CDR3 DNA sequence: TGTGCCTGGAGGCCGTGGTCGGGGAGCTACAATGAGCAGTTCTTC.

This clonotype was seen more than once but under ten times. The chain combines TRBV7-2 with TRBJ2-3; D ambiguous. CDR1 and CDR2 (germline): SGHTA, FQGNSA. This CDR3 has 14 amino acids. The ends were cut back, 2 bases at V and 6 bases at J, with 12 bases in the middle. CDR3 bases: TGTGCCAGCAGCTTACCGGGCCTCAGGGATACGCAGTATTTT. Its protein product is CASSLPGLRDTQYF. Full variable domain (missing parts from reference TRBV7-2 and TRBJ2-3): GAGVSQSPSNKVTEKGKDVELRCDPISGHTALYWYRQSLGQGLEFLIYFQGNSAPDKSGLPSDRFSAERTGGSVSTLTIQRTQQEDSAVYLCASSLPGLRDTQYFGPGTRLTVL.

The chain has TRBV5-1 and TRBJ2-7, with 7 bases aligning to TRBD1. Germline V lookup: CDR1 SGHRS, CDR2 YFSETQ. This CDR3 contains 15 residues. V shed 4 bases and J 5 bases; nucleotides not matched to a gene: 12. The CDR3 region has the DNA TGCGCCAGCAGCATAGCCGGGACAGAGATCCACGAGCAGTACTTC. Translating gives CASSIAGTEIHEQYF.

This clonotype has at least ten counts. The rearrangement joins TRBV18 to TRBJ2-1, with TRBD1 as a possible D gene (6 bases). Trimming removed 6 bases at V and 7 bases at J, with 10 bases between. CDR1 and CDR2 from the germline V gene are KGHSH and LQKENI. The CDR3 has 12 amino acids. The DNA for the CDR3 is TGTGCCAGCTCCTTGGACAGTAATGAGCAGTTCTTC. Residues: CASSLDSNEQFF.

This clonotype has only a few counts. At one end, the junction sequence differs from germline, possibly due to a read error. This chain uses TRBV7-3 with TRBJ1-1, with D perhaps matching TRBD1 (5 bases). The CDR3 loop spans 14 amino acids. Germline CDR1 and CDR2: SGHTA and FQGTGA. As DNA, the CDR3 is TGTGCCAGCAGCTTAAACGGGGCAAACACCGAAGCTTTCTTT. This sequence encodes CASSLNGANTEAFF.

This chain joins TRBV7-2 and TRBJ2-5; D gene ambiguous. The CDR3 is 14 residues long. Germline values: CDR1 SGHTA, CDR2 FQGNSA. With 4 bases removed from V and 4 bases from J, the gap between germline ends came to 13 bases. The CDR3 region is CASSSQARRETQYF. CDR3 bases: TGTGCCAGCAGCTCTCAGGCCAGACGAGAGACCCAGTACTTC.

This clonotype was recorded at least ten times. This rearrangement joins TRBV10-3 to TRBJ2-7; D possibly corresponds to TRBD2 (6 bases). Trimming removed 2 bases from V and 4 bases from J, with 18 bases in between. This CDR3 is built from 16 residues. Germline assignment: CDR1 ENHRY and CDR2 SYGVKD. The CDR3 nucleotides are TGTGCCATCAGTGAGGTCGTCGGGAGCGCCACTTACGAGCAGTACTTC. Its translation is CAISEVVGSATYEQYF.

This chain connects TRBV12-3 or TRBV12-4 to TRBJ2-2; D not resolved. Trimming removed 6 bases at V and 2 bases at J, with 13 bases between. This CDR3 is 15 amino acids long. Here the CDR3 reads CASSFGRGNTGELFF. CDR3 sequence (DNA): TGTGCCAGCAGCTTTGGCAGAGGAAACACCGGGGAGCTGTTTTTT.

This clonotype appeared a single time. The rearrangement joins TRBV18 to TRBJ2-5; D gene unclear. The CDR3 spans 14 residues. The V gene's germline CDR1 is KGHSH and CDR2 LQKENI. Trimming left V 3 bases short and J 5 bases short, with 13 bases between. CDR3 nucleotides: TGTGCCAGCTCACCGACCCCGGGCGTGGAGACCCAGTACTTC. Its protein is CASSPTPGVETQYF.

This clonotype occurred many times. This rearrangement joins TRBV7-2 to TRBJ1-2; no clear D. V shed 5 bases and J shed 5 bases, with 21 bases lying between them. This CDR3 has 16 amino acids. Germline CDR1 and CDR2: SGHTA and FQGNSA. Here the CDR3 reads CASSPLGGERAYGYTF. The CDR3 DNA reads as TGTGCCAGCAGCCCCTTAGGTGGGGAAAGGGCTTATGGCTACACCTTC.

This clonotype was seen only a few times. The rearrangement uses TRBV29-1 and TRBJ1-2, with 10 bases lining up with TRBD1. Trimming cost V 5 bases and J 4 bases; bases outside gene matches: 1. CDR3 length equals 12 residues. The germline CDR1 and CDR2 sequences are SQVTM and ANQGSEA. CDR3 DNA sequence: TGCAGCGTTAGGACAGGGGGCTATGGCTACACCTTC. Translation: CSVRTGGYGYTF.

This clonotype was found a few times. One junction end disagrees with the germline gene, perhaps due to a read error. The CDR3 bases are TGTGCCACCCCCCGGCCAAGGAGACACACCTTT. It encodes CATPRPRRHTF. This rearrangement joins TRBV6-5 to TRBJ1-6; D unclear. Germline-derived CDR1 and CDR2 are MNHEY and SVGAGI. The CDR3 totals 11 residues.

The chain links TRBV12-3 or TRBV12-4 to TRBJ2-1, with D unclear. Between the trimmed V and J ends, which lost 6 bases and 0 bases, there was a span of 12 bases. This CDR3 comprises 15 residues. CDR3 in amino acids: CASRDRLSSYNEQFF. As DNA, the CDR3 is TGTGCCAGCAGGGACCGACTGAGCTCCTACAATGAGCAGTTCTTC.

A few counts support this clonotype. The chain has TRBV5-1 and TRBJ1-4, with a possible D match to TRBD1 (6 bases). Between the trimmed V and J ends, which lost 0 bases and 8 bases, there was a span of 17 bases. CDR3 length equals 16 residues. CDR1 is SGHRS and CDR2 is YFSETQ in the germline V gene. This CDR3 reads CASSLAPQGSREKLFF. In nucleotides, the CDR3 is TGCGCCAGCAGCTTGGCGCCACAGGGTTCTAGGGAAAAACTGTTTTTT.

Concerning this clonotype itself: Since a much larger clone is just one base distant, this may be a read error. The chain recombines TRBV7-7 with TRBJ2-1, with 7 bases that match TRBD2. Germline V gives CDR1 SSHAT, CDR2 FNYEAQ (reference sequence). The CDR3 is 13 amino acids. CDR3 in amino acids: CASSLQGLDEQFF. In DNA form, the CDR3 reads TGTGCTAGCAGCTTACAAGGACTAGATGAGCAGTTCTTC.

Only a few counts were recorded for this clonotype. The gene calls are TRBV9 and TRBJ2-3; 10 positions agree with TRBD1. This CDR3 region has 15 residues. Trimming at V came to 3 bases and at J to 7 bases, leaving 8 bases not matched to a gene. The germline V gene encodes CDR1 SGDLS and CDR2 YYNGEE. DNA for the CDR3: TGTGCCAGCAGCGAGACCCGGGACAGGGGAAATACGCAGTATTTT. It translates to CASSETRDRGNTQYF.

This clonotype occurred a few times. The chain joins TRBV4-3 to TRBJ2-1, with a tentative D call TRBD1 (6 bases). CDR1 is LGHNA and CDR2 is YSLEER in the germline V gene. The length of the CDR3 is 13 residues. Between the trimmed V and J ends, which lost 0 bases and 9 bases, there was a span of 9 bases. The CDR3 bases are TGCGCCAGCAGCCAAGAACAAGGGGGTGAGCAGTTCTTC. This sequence encodes CASSQEQGGEQFF.

This clonotype has just a few counts. The rearrangement links TRBV7-9 to TRBJ2-7; TRBD1 agrees at 7 bases. V lost 2 bases to trimming and J lost 2 bases; unmatched junction nucleotides: 6. From germline, CDR1 is SEHNR and CDR2 FQNEAQ (reference sequence). The CDR3 is made up of 15 amino acids. In DNA form, the CDR3 reads TGTGCCAGCAGCTTATACGGGACAGAGACCTACGAGCAGTACTTC. This translates into CASSLYGTETYEQYF.